A single sample is the source of the 10 T cell receptor beta chains below, sequenced in a study of T cell repertoires in cytomegalovirus infection. TCRdb itself ran the reads through MiXCR, one entry per CDR3 protein. The data contain around 540,000 distinct CDR3 sequences, 30% to 35% of them singletons. These receptors' antigens are unknown. This sample comprised cultured PBMCs, obtained from culture after CMV antigen stimulation. The source of these receptors is a human donor in good health (CMV status not recorded). Some clones in this sample may be carry-over from other donors' samples.

This clonotype was detected a few times. The rearrangement uses TRBV19 and TRBJ2-1; maybe TRBD2 (5 bases). This CDR3 contains 14 residues. Trimming cost V 4 bases and J 0 bases, with 7 bases left between them. Germline CDR1 is LNHDA and CDR2 is SQIVND (reference sequence). The CDR3 DNA follows: TGTGCCAGTAGTAGTGGGAGCTCCTACAATGAGCAGTTCTTC. The encoded protein is CASSSGSSYNEQFF.

This clonotype was seen only a few times. The V call is TRBV7-2, the J call TRBJ2-7, with 10 bases aligning to TRBD2. The germline V gene has CDR1 SGHTA and CDR2 FQGNSA. The CDR3 is made up of 13 amino acids. Losses at the gene ends were 5 bases for V and 6 bases for J; bases not matched to a gene: 4. The CDR3 nucleotides read TGTGCCAGCAGCCAATTAGCGGGAGGCGAGCAGTACGTC. It specifies CASSQLAGGEQYV.

The rearrangement joins TRBV25-1 to TRBJ1-1; no clear D gene. CDR3 size: 14 residues. Germline-derived CDR1 and CDR2 are MGHDK and SYGVNS. V was shortened by 3 bases and J by 1 base, with 9 bases between the two germline ends. CDR3 amino acids: CASSERRGNTEAFF. CDR3 DNA sequence: TGTGCCAGCAGTGAGAGGAGAGGGAACACTGAAGCTTTCTTT.

In its sample, this clonotype was seen a few times. This chain joins TRBV28 and TRBJ2-4; no firm D call. Trimming left V 2 bases short and J 1 base short, with 12 bases between. Per germline, CDR1 MDHEN and CDR2 SYDVKM. The CDR3 loop spans 16 amino acids. CDR3 sequence (DNA): TGTGCCAGCAGTTTACCACTTTTGGGGGCCAAAAACATTCAGTACTTC. Amino acids: CASSLPLLGAKNIQYF.

The rearrangement uses TRBV27 and TRBJ2-3; TRBD2 agrees at 7 bases. The CDR3 sequence is 14 residues long. V lost 6 bases to trimming and J lost 4 bases; unmatched junction nucleotides: 7. The germline V gene has CDR1 MNHEY and CDR2 SMNVEV (reference sequence). CDR3 loop: CASRKLARADTQYF. In DNA, the CDR3 is TGTGCCAGCAGAAAACTAGCGAGGGCAGATACGCAGTATTTT.

V and J are TRBV6-1 and TRBJ2-3; D gene uncertain. Germline V gives CDR1 MNHNS, CDR2 SASEGT. V was cut by 6 bases and J by 2 bases, with 15 bases left in between. This CDR3 is 15 amino acids long. The CDR3: CASSVGFGLTDTQYF. The CDR3 DNA follows: TGTGCCAGCAGCGTCGGATTCGGGCTCACAGATACGCAGTATTTT.

At least ten counts were recorded for this clonotype. This rearrangement joins TRBV7-2 to TRBJ2-1; 13 bases are a match to TRBD2. The germline V gene encodes CDR1 SGHTA and CDR2 FQGNSA. CDR3 length equals 19 residues. J gave up 4 bases and V 2 bases, and 11 bases lay outside the gene matches. The CDR3 bases are TGTGCCAGCAGCTTAATGACTAGCGGGAGGAAGGCGGGTTACAATGAGCAGTTCTTC. Translating it yields CASSLMTSGRKAGYNEQFF.

The rearrangement uses TRBV7-6 and TRBJ1-1; no clear D. Germline V CDR1 and CDR2: SGHVS, FNYEAQ. The CDR3 runs to 16 residues. Trimming cost V 3 bases and J 0 bases, with 14 bases left between them. The CDR3 loop reads CASSFATENMNTEAFF. The CDR3 DNA follows: TGTGCCAGCAGCTTTGCGACGGAAAACATGAACACTGAAGCTTTCTTT.

This clonotype was counted ten times or more. The rearrangement links TRBV7-9 to TRBJ1-1, with 8 nucleotides matching TRBD1. CDR3 length: 15 amino acids. Looked up from germline, CDR1 is SEHNR and CDR2 is FQNEAQ (reference sequence). The V and J ends lost 5 bases and 0 bases, in that order; junction bases with no gene match: 5. The CDR3 bases are TGTGCCAGCAGCCCCCAGGGGGCCCTGAACACTGAAGCTTTCTTT. Encoded protein: CASSPQGALNTEAFF.

This clonotype was found many times. The J gene is TRBJ2-3, the V gene TRBV7-2, with 7 bases identical to TRBD2. CDR3 length: 15 residues. Per germline, CDR1 SGHTA and CDR2 FQGNSA. V was pared by 1 base and J by 0 bases, with 1 base of the junction left unmatched. The CDR3 here is CASSLGGRSTDTQYF. Written as DNA, the CDR3 is TGTGCCAGCAGCTTAGGCGGGAGAAGCACAGATACGCAGTATTTT. The entire variable domain, with the rest obtained from reference TRBV7-2 and TRBJ2-3, is as follows: GAGVSQSPSNKVTEKGKDVELRCDPISGHTALYWYRQSLGQGLEFLIYFQGNSAPDKSGLPSDRFSAERTGGSVSTLTIQRTQQEDSAVYLCASSLGGRSTDTQYFGPGTRLTVL.